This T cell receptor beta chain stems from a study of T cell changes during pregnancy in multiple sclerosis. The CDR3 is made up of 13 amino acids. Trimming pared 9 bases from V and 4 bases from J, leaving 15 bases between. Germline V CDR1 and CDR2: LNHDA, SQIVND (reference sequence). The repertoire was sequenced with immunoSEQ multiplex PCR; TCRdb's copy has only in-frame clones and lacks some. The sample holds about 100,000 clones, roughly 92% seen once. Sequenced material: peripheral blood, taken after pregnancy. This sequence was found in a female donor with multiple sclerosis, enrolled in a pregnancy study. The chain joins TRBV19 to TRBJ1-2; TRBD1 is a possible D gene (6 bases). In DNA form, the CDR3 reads TGTGCCAGCAGCCCAACAGGGACCTATGGCTACACCTTC. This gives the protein CASSPTGTYGYTF.